This T cell receptor beta chain was found in a study of CD8+ T cells in alopecia areata. Whole-study context: Oral tofacitinib (5 to 10 mg twice daily) was administered to treated patients.

Regarding the study as a whole: It was observed that many expanded lesional clones persisted in scalp and blood during tofacitinib. Affected scalp, especially in alopecia totalis/universalis, had a higher clonality than normal scalp did.

As for treatment: oral pan-JAK inhibitor, 5-10 mg twice daily. Comment on this clone: The antigen is unknown.

CDR1 and CDR2 (germline): MNHEY, SMNVEV (reference sequence). The length of the CDR3 is 15 residues. V was pared by 0 bases and J by 5 bases, with 4 bases of the junction left unmatched. RNA extraction was followed by reverse transcription into cDNA, which acted as the sequencing template. TCRdb's table, derived via immunoSEQ multiplex PCR, lists solely in-frame clones and lacks some. The table has approximately 180,000 clones, roughly three fifths seen once. This clonotype was obtained from a human donor with alopecia areata. This chain links TRBV27 with TRBJ2-5, with 9 bases identical to TRBD2. Sequenced here: CD4+ T cells sorted from blood, sampled at week 49, from a patient treated with tofacitinib. CDR3 sequence: CASSLSGLARETQYF. The DNA for the CDR3 is TGTGCCAGCAGTTTATCTGGACTAGCGAGGGAGACCCAGTACTTC.